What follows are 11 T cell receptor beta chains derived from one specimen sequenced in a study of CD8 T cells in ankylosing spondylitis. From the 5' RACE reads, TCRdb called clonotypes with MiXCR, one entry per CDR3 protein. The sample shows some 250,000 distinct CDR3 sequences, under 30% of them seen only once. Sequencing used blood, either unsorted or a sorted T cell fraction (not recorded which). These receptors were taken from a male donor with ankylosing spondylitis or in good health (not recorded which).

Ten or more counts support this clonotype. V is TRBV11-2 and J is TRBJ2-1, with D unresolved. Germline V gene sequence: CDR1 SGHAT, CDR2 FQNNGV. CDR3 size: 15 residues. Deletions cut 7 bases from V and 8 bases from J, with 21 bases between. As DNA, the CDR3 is TGTGCCAGCAATAAGGACGGCGGTTATACGGATGAGCAGTTCTTC. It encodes CASNKDGGYTDEQFF.

CDR3 amino acids: CAIPLGGATDTQYF. The CDR3, as DNA: TGTGCCATCCCCCTTGGGGGGGCCACAGATACGCAGTATTTT. The chain carries TRBV7-3 and TRBJ2-3, with D maybe TRBD2 (7 bases). The CDR3 spans 14 residues. Germline V gene lookup returns CDR1 SGHTA and CDR2 FQGTGA. V dropped 10 bases and J dropped 2 bases, with 16 bases sitting between them. The entire variable domain, with the rest obtained from reference TRBV7-3 and TRBJ2-3, is as follows: GAGVSQTPSNKVTEKGKYVELRCDPISGHTALYWYRQSLGQGPEFLIYFQGTGAADDSGLPNDRFFAVRPEGSVSTLKIQRTERGDSAVYLCAIPLGGATDTQYFGPGTRLTVL.

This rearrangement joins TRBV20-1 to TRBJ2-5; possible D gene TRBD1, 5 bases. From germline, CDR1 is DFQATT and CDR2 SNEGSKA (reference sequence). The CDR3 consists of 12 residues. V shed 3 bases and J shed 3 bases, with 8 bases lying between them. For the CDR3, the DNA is TGCAGTGCTAGTTTCAGGGAAGAGACCCAGTACTTC. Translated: CSASFREETQYF.

The CDR3 protein is CASNRLNTEAFF. In DNA, the CDR3 is TGTGCCAGCAACCGACTTAACACTGAAGCTTTCTTT. The rearrangement joins TRBV6-2 or TRBV6-3 to TRBJ1-1, with D uncertain. The germline CDR1 and CDR2 sequences are MNHEY and SVGEGT. The ends were cut back, 7 bases at V and 2 bases at J, with 8 bases in the middle. The CDR3 consists of 12 residues.

This CDR3 is CATSDPGSPNEDTQYF. In DNA, the CDR3 is TGTGCCACCAGTGATCCCGGGAGCCCAAACGAGGATACGCAGTATTTT. The chain combines TRBV24-1 with TRBJ2-3, with D possibly matching TRBD2 (6 bases). V was clipped by 3 bases and J by 6 bases, with 18 bases between them. Germline-derived CDR1 and CDR2 are KGHDR and SFDVKD. The CDR3 has 16 amino acids.

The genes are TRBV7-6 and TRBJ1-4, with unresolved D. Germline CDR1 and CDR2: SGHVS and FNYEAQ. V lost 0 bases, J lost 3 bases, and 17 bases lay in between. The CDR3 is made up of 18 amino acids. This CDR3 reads CASSLARPTSGPNEKLFF. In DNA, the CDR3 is TGTGCCAGCAGCTTAGCTCGGCCCACCTCCGGTCCTAATGAAAAACTGTTTTTT.

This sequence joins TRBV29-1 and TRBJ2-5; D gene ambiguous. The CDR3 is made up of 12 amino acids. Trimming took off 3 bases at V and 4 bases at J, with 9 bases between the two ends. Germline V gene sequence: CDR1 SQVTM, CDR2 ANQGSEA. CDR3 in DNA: TGCAGCGTTGATCGGGCGTCAGAGACCCAGTACTTC. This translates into CSVDRASETQYF. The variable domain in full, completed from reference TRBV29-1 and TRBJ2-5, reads SAVISQKPSRDICQRGTSLTIQCQVDSQVTMMFWYRQQPGQSLTLIATANQGSEATYESGFVIDKFPISRPNLTFSTLTVSNMSPEDSSIYLCSVDRASETQYFGPGTRLLVL.

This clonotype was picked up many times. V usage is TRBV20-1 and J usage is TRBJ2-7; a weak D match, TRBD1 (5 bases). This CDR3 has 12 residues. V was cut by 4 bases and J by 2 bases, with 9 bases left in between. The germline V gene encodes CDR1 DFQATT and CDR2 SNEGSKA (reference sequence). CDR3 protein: CSAKYRTYEQYF. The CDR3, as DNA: TGCAGTGCTAAGTACAGGACCTACGAGCAGTACTTC.

In DNA, the CDR3 is TGTGCCTGGAGTTTGGGGGCCTGGGGCTACACCTTC. Amino acid sequence: CAWSLGAWGYTF. The chain has TRBV30 and TRBJ1-2; D is possibly TRBD1 (6 bases). V lost 2 bases to trimming and J lost 8 bases, with 12 bases between them. The length of the CDR3 is 12 residues. CDR1 and CDR2 from the germline V gene are GTSNPN and SVGIG (reference sequence).

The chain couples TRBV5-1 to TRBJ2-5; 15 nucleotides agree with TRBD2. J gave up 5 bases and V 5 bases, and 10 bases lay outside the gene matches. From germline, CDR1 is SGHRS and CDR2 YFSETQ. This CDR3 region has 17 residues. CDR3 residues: CASSPGLAGGLGETQYF. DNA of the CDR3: TGCGCCAGCAGTCCCGGACTAGCGGGGGGGCTGGGGGAGACCCAGTACTTC.

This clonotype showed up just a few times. The CDR3 loop reads CASSEGGSEQYF. The CDR3 nucleotides are TGTGCCAGCAGTGAGGGCGGGAGCGAGCAGTACTTC. The rearrangement uses TRBV25-1 and TRBJ2-7, with 7 bases identical to TRBD2. CDR1 is MGHDK, CDR2 SYGVNS, per germline. The CDR3 is made up of 12 amino acids. Trimming cost V 3 bases and J 6 bases; bases outside gene matches: 2.